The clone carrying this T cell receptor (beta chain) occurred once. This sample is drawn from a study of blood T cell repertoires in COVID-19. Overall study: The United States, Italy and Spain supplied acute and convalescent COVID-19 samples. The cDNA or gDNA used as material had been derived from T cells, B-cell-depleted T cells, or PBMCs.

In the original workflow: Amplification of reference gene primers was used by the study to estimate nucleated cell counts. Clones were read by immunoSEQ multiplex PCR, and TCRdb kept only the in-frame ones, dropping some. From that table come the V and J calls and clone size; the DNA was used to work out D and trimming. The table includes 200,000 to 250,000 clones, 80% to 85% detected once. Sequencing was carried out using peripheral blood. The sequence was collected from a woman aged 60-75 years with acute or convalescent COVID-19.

The CDR3 spells CASSQVGPTYEQYF. Here the CDR3 DNA reads TGTGCCAGCAGCCAAGTGGGGCCCACCTACGAGCAGTACTTC. The V call is TRBV4-2, the J call TRBJ2-7, with a weak D call TRBD1 (5 bases). The CDR3 runs 14 residues. V was trimmed by 1 base and J by 2 bases, leaving 9 bases between them. Germline assignment: CDR1 LGHNA and CDR2 YNFKEQ.